Given below is one TCR beta chain in context. Germline CDR1 and CDR2: SGHNT and YENEEA. V was trimmed by 5 bases and J by 4 bases, leaving 8 bases between them. CDR3 length equals 13 residues. The data were obtained in a study of shared clonotypes between healthy human individuals. Genomic DNA of every subset was divided equally among multiple immunoSEQ plates. Repertoires were generated with immunoSEQ multiplex PCR, while TCRdb's copy carries only in-frame clones and drops some. The profile covers approximately 1,500,000 clones, with 95% to 99% appearing a single time and roughly 0.45% taken by the ten largest.

Sequenced material: naive CD4+ T cells sorted from blood. Subset described: CD45RA+ positively selected. This clonotype was sampled from a man younger than 40 in good health. The V call is TRBV11-3, the J call TRBJ2-2; either TRBD1 or TRBD2 may supply D (5 bases each). CDR3 bases: TGTGCCAGCAGCGCCGGGACCACCGGGGAGCTGTTTTTT. Residues: CASSAGTTGELFF. Full variable domain (rest looked up from reference TRBV11-3 and TRBJ2-2): EAGVVQSPRYKIIEKKQPVAFWCNPISGHNTLYWYLQNLGQGPELLIRYENEEAVDDSQLPKDRFSAERLKGVDSTLKIQPAELGDSAVYLCASSAGTTGELFFGEGSRLTVL.